Many counts were recorded for the clone carrying this T cell receptor beta chain. The antigen remains unidentified. Not a single patient had been given any form of treatment at any point before undergoing thyroid surgery. This sample was taken from a study of metastatic and nonmetastatic thyroid tumors. Study conclusions and caveats: Significantly greater TCR beta diversity was reportedly found in malignant thyroid tumors than in benign nodules (in blood and tumor).

TCRdb recomputed clones from the PCR reads via MiXCR. The sample yields approximately 34,000 clones, approximately 16% seen once. CDR3 size: 14 residues. The J segment lost 3 bases and the V segment lost 6 bases, leaving 0 bases of the junction unmatched. The sequence was collected from a female donor with papillary thyroid cancer or a benign thyroid nodule (not recorded which). Some clones in this sample may be carry-over from other donors' samples. This chain uses TRBV12-3 or TRBV12-4 with TRBJ2-2; 11 bases fit TRBD2. The sequenced material came from blood. This CDR3 reads CASRLAGDTGELFF. In nucleotides, the CDR3 is TGTGCCAGCAGACTAGCGGGGGACACCGGGGAGCTGTTTTTT.